This is a list of T cell receptor beta chains from one sample in a study of OX40 agonist ivuxolimab in advanced cancers. Sequencing used immunoSEQ multiplex PCR; TCRdb keeps in-frame clones, though not all of them. The repertoire consists of about 53,000 clones, with nearly 80% occurring once and the leading ten covering 2% to 3%. Specimen: CD4+ or CD8+ T cells sorted from blood, collected in a trial of the OX40 agonist ivuxolimab. The receptors originated from an adult with an advanced solid tumor such as melanoma, head and neck, liver or kidney cancer. Each CDR3 is given with its conserved first and last residue. The order of the fields is clone size, D gene, V gene, J gene, CDR3 DNA, CDR3 protein. The D gene is left open where the match is weak. Size is stated for part of the rows, as once, few or many counts, or as a class when the clone is expanded.

clone_size: -
d_call: -
v_call: TRBV5-1
j_call: TRBJ1-1
cdr3_nt: TGCGCCAGCAGCTTAGGGAGGGGGTGGACTGAAGCTTTCTTT
cdr3_aa: CASSLGRGWTEAFF

clone_size: -
d_call: -
v_call: TRBV7-8
j_call: TRBJ2-7
cdr3_nt: TGTGCCAGCAGCCTACTCTACGAGCAGTACTTC
cdr3_aa: CASSLLYEQYF

clone_size: -
d_call: -
v_call: TRBV5-1
j_call: TRBJ2-4
cdr3_nt: TGCGCCAGCAGCGAGACGGTAGCCAAAAACATTCAGTACTTC
cdr3_aa: CASSETVAKNIQYF

clone_size: -
d_call: -
v_call: TRBV7-8
j_call: TRBJ1-3
cdr3_nt: TGTGCCAGCAGCCCGATTGGGGGAGCTGGAAACACCATATATTTT
cdr3_aa: CASSPIGGAGNTIYF

clone_size: -
d_call: -
v_call: TRBV30
j_call: TRBJ2-4
cdr3_nt: TGTGCCTGGAGTCCAGACCGACTTGTTCAGTACTTC
cdr3_aa: CAWSPDRLVQYF

clone_size: -
d_call: -
v_call: TRBV7-2
j_call: TRBJ2-5
cdr3_nt: TGTGCCAGCAGCCCCCCGGGGCGGTCCCCCTGGGAGACCCAGTACTTC
cdr3_aa: CASSPPGRSPWETQYF

clone_size: -
d_call: TRBD1
v_call: TRBV19
j_call: TRBJ2-2
cdr3_nt: TGTGCCAGTAGTATAGATCCCCAGGGGGCAGGTCACGGGGAGCTGTTTTTT
cdr3_aa: CASSIDPQGAGHGELFF

clone_size: few
d_call: -
v_call: TRBV4-3
j_call: TRBJ1-6
cdr3_nt: TGCGCCAGCAGCCAAGATGGCGGGGGCGAAGATTCACCCCTCCACTTT
cdr3_aa: CASSQDGGGEDSPLHF

clone_size: -
d_call: -
v_call: TRBV5-8
j_call: TRBJ2-5
cdr3_nt: TGTGCCAGCAACCCGGGGCCCAAAGAGACCCAGTACTTC
cdr3_aa: CASNPGPKETQYF

clone_size: -
d_call: TRBD1
v_call: TRBV5-6
j_call: TRBJ1-1
cdr3_nt: TGTGCCAGCAGCTTGTCAGGGGGAGCTGGGATGAACACTGAAGCTTTCTTT
cdr3_aa: CASSLSGGAGMNTEAFF

clone_size: -
d_call: -
v_call: TRBV28
j_call: TRBJ2-1
cdr3_nt: TGTGCCAGCAGTTTACCCTGGCGGGGCGGGGAGCAGTTCTTC
cdr3_aa: CASSLPWRGGEQFF

clone_size: -
d_call: -
v_call: TRBV6-1
j_call: TRBJ2-7
cdr3_nt: TGTGCCAGCCTCATGGGGGGGGCAAGGGAGCAGTACTTC
cdr3_aa: CASLMGGAREQYF

clone_size: -
d_call: -
v_call: TRBV28
j_call: TRBJ2-7
cdr3_nt: TGTGCCAGCAGTTTCGAGATATACGAGCAGTACTTC
cdr3_aa: CASSFEIYEQYF

clone_size: -
d_call: -
v_call: TRBV28
j_call: TRBJ2-1
cdr3_nt: TGTGCCAGCGGCGTGCAGCGGTTCTACAATGAGCAGTTCTTC
cdr3_aa: CASGVQRFYNEQFF

clone_size: once
d_call: TRBD2
v_call: TRBV6-1
j_call: TRBJ2-3
cdr3_nt: TGTGCCAGCCTCGGACTAGTCACAGATACGCAGTATTTT
cdr3_aa: CASLGLVTDTQYF

clone_size: -
d_call: TRBD1
v_call: TRBV19
j_call: TRBJ1-4
cdr3_nt: TGTGCCAGTCATACCACCGGGACAGGGAATGAAAAACTGTTTTTT
cdr3_aa: CASHTTGTGNEKLFF

clone_size: few
d_call: -
v_call: TRBV19
j_call: TRBJ2-7
cdr3_nt: TGTGCCAGTAGTATCGAGAAGGGCGTCCACGAGCAGTACTTC
cdr3_aa: CASSIEKGVHEQYF

clone_size: -
d_call: -
v_call: TRBV14
j_call: TRBJ1-1
cdr3_nt: TGTGCCAGCAGCCAAGGTAACAGGTTAAACACTGAAGCTTTCTTT
cdr3_aa: CASSQGNRLNTEAFF

clone_size: -
d_call: -
v_call: TRBV5-6
j_call: TRBJ1-2
cdr3_nt: TGTGCCAGCACGACGCGCCGGGAGCACCCAGGTGGGGGCTACACCTTC
cdr3_aa: CASTTRREHPGGGYTF

clone_size: -
d_call: TRBD2
v_call: TRBV20-1
j_call: TRBJ2-7
cdr3_nt: TGCAGTGGCTGGACTAGCCACGAGCAGTACTTC
cdr3_aa: CSGWTSHEQYF

clone_size: -
d_call: TRBD2
v_call: TRBV11-3
j_call: TRBJ2-1
cdr3_nt: TGTGCCAGCAGCTCCGAAGGAGCTGGCGGGGGTATGTCCTACAATGAGCAGTTCTTC
cdr3_aa: CASSSEGAGGGMSYNEQFF

clone_size: -
d_call: -
v_call: TRBV6-6
j_call: TRBJ2-6
cdr3_nt: TGTGCCAGCAGTAGGACCCGAGGATCGGGGGCCAACGTCCTGACTTTC
cdr3_aa: CASSRTRGSGANVLTF